Below, 14 T cell receptor beta chains from the same sample are listed, as sequenced in a study of CD8+ T cells in alopecia areata. Sequencing used cDNA as its template, made by extracting RNA and reverse transcribing it. Profiling relied on immunoSEQ multiplex PCR, and the TCRdb table lists in-frame clones only, not all of them. The sample has over 85,000 clones, roughly 47% seen once. Specimen: CD4+ T cells sorted from blood. The origin of the receptors is a human donor with alopecia areata.

V gene TRBV4-1 combines with J gene TRBJ1-1, with unresolved D. Per the germline V gene, CDR1 is MGHRA and CDR2 is YSYEKL. Trimming left V 1 base short and J 10 bases short, with 13 bases between. This CDR3 contains 13 residues. CDR3 DNA sequence: TGCGCCAGCAGCCAAGTATGGGAAGACGGAGCTTTCTTT. Translation: CASSQVWEDGAFF.

This clone was recorded at least ten times. The CDR3 region has the DNA TGTGCCAGCAGCTGGGACAGCCAAGAGACCCAGTACTTC. This translates into CASSWDSQETQYF. V and J are TRBV5-6 and TRBJ2-5, with 7 bases identical to TRBD1. CDR3 size: 13 residues. Per germline, CDR1 SGHDT and CDR2 YYEEEE. V shed 3 bases, J shed 1 base, and the junction held 0 bases outside the gene matches.

This clone was seen a few times. This sequence joins TRBV2 and TRBJ2-1; a possible D gene is TRBD1 (6 bases). This CDR3 comprises 12 residues. Trimming removed 6 bases from V and 8 bases from J, with 11 bases in between. Germline CDR1 is SNHLY and CDR2 is FYNNEI. DNA of the CDR3: TGTGCCAGCAGCGAACAGGGTGATGAGCAGTTCTTC. This sequence encodes CASSEQGDEQFF.

The gene calls are TRBV20-1 and TRBJ2-7; D gene uncertain. Deletions cut 2 bases from V and 2 bases from J, with 1 base between. CDR3 size: 10 residues. Germline V CDR1 and CDR2: DFQATT, SNEGSKA (reference sequence). The CDR3 DNA is TGCAGTGCTAGACCCTACGAGCAGTACTTC. This sequence encodes CSARPYEQYF.

This clone turned up a few times. This chain joins TRBV29-1 and TRBJ2-2, with no clear D. The CDR3 contains 10 residues. Germline CDR1 is SQVTM and CDR2 is ANQGSEA. Trimming removed 7 bases at V and 8 bases at J, with 8 bases between. The CDR3 DNA follows: TGCAGCGCCGAACGAGGGGAGCTGTTTTTT. It is translated as CSAERGELFF.

The sample holds a few counts of this clone. Different DNA sequences within this sample yield the same CDR3. V gene TRBV28 combines with J gene TRBJ1-5, with D hard to call. Germline V gives CDR1 MDHEN, CDR2 SYDVKM. Deletions cut 5 bases from V and 3 bases from J, with 5 bases between. CDR3 length equals 12 residues. Written as DNA, the CDR3 is TGTGCCAGCAGTCTACTCAATCAGCCCCAGCATTTT. It translates to CASSLLNQPQHF.

The chain links TRBV29-1 to TRBJ2-2; 7 nucleotides match TRBD1. There are 15 residues in the CDR3. With 8 bases clipped from V and 0 bases from J, the junction kept 9 bases outside the gene matches. Germline V lookup: CDR1 SQVTM, CDR2 ANQGSEA. The CDR3 nucleotides are TGCAGCACCCAAACAGGGGCGTCGAACACCGGGGAGCTGTTTTTT. As protein: CSTQTGASNTGELFF.

V usage is TRBV29-1 and J usage is TRBJ2-7, with 10 nucleotides matching TRBD1. Trimming at V came to 4 bases and at J to 3 bases, leaving 6 bases not matched to a gene. The germline V gene encodes CDR1 SQVTM and CDR2 ANQGSEA. This CDR3 region has 14 residues. This CDR3 reads CSVATGGMVYEQYF. CDR3 sequence (DNA): TGCAGCGTTGCGACAGGGGGCATGGTCTACGAGCAGTACTTC.

The genes are TRBV29-1 and TRBJ2-7, with D maybe TRBD1 (6 bases). This CDR3 is built from 13 residues. The germline CDR1 and CDR2 sequences are SQVTM and ANQGSEA. V was cut by 6 bases and J by 0 bases, with 12 bases left in between. The CDR3 reads CSVAGQFSYEQYF. As DNA, the CDR3 is TGCAGCGTAGCCGGACAGTTCTCCTACGAGCAGTACTTC.

V usage is TRBV4-1 and J usage is TRBJ2-7; TRBD2 matches at 8 bases. Germline CDR1 MGHRA, CDR2 YSYEKL. This CDR3 spans 14 amino acids. V lost 6 bases and J lost 7; bases outside the gene matches: 11. The CDR3, as DNA: TGCGCCAGCAGGCTCCCGGGAGGGACGGGGGAGCAGTACTTC. This translates into CASRLPGGTGEQYF.

The V and J genes are TRBV28 and TRBJ2-5, with D possibly matching TRBD2 (5 bases). The CDR3 runs 14 residues. Germline CDR1 MDHEN, CDR2 SYDVKM. V was cut by 6 bases and J by 5 bases, with 16 bases left in between. CDR3 coding DNA: TGTGCCAGCAGCCCCGGGGTGGGGTGGGAGACCCAGTACTTC. Amino acid sequence: CASSPGVGWETQYF.

V usage is TRBV11-3 and J usage is TRBJ2-5; D possibly uses TRBD1 or TRBD2 (6 bases each). Germline V CDR1 and CDR2: SGHNT, YENEEA. The CDR3 totals 15 residues. With 1 base removed from V and 4 bases from J, the gap between germline ends came to 13 bases. The CDR3 DNA follows: TGTGCCAGCAGCTTAGGTCAGGGGCGGGGAGAGACCCAGTACTTC. As protein: CASSLGQGRGETQYF.

The chain employs TRBV25-1 and TRBJ1-4, with D unresolved. Germline V gene lookup returns CDR1 MGHDK and CDR2 SYGVNS. The CDR3 is made up of 12 amino acids. Trimming left V 5 bases short and J 8 bases short, with 9 bases between. In DNA, the CDR3 is TGTGCCAGCAGTCGGGGTTGGGAAAAACTGTTTTTT. Its protein product is CASSRGWEKLFF. Full variable domain (outside the CDR3, taken from reference TRBV25-1 and TRBJ1-4): EADIYQTPRYLVIGTGKKITLECSQTMGHDKMYWYQQDPGMELHLIHYSYGVNSTEKGDLSSESTVSRIRTEHFPLTLESARPSHTSQYLCASSRGWEKLFFGSGTQLSVL.

The chain employs TRBV19 and TRBJ2-6, with 7 bases aligning to TRBD1. CDR3 length: 16 amino acids. CDR1 and CDR2 from the germline V gene are LNHDA and SQIVND (reference sequence). The trim removed 9 bases at V and 0 bases at J, leaving 8 bases unmatched. The CDR3 sequence is CARLTTGYSGANVLTF. Here the CDR3 DNA reads TGTGCCAGACTAACGACAGGGTACTCTGGGGCCAACGTCCTGACTTTC.